A selection of T cell receptor beta chains follows, all from one sample in a study of blood T cell repertoires in COVID-19. Repertoires were generated with immunoSEQ multiplex PCR, while TCRdb's copy carries only in-frame clones and drops some. The sample lists 310,000 or so clones, 80% to 90% seen once, with more than 7.5% in the top ten. Input material: peripheral blood. The receptors shown here come from a young man with COVID-19, enrolled during active disease. CDR3s include the opening cysteine and the closing phenylalanine or tryptophan. D genes are given only for firm matches. The size of a clone is reported for some rows only, either as once, few or many, or as a class for expanded clones.

V gene	J gene	clone size	D gene	CDR3 protein	CDR3 DNA
TRBV25-1	TRBJ2-2	.	TRBD2	CASRGLAGGELFF	TGTGCCAGCAGAGGACTAGCGGGAGGGGAGCTGTTTTTT
TRBV7-2	TRBJ2-7	.	TRBD2	CASSLTGTSYEQYF	TGTGCCAGCAGCTTAACAGGGACTAGCTACGAGCAGTACTTC
TRBV18	TRBJ1-2	.	TRBD1	CASSQATGGDGYTF	TGTGCCAGCTCACAAGCGACAGGGGGGGATGGCTACACCTTC
TRBV5-5	TRBJ2-2	.	.	CASSLAGGQTGELFF	TGTGCCAGCAGCTTGGCCGGCGGACAAACCGGGGAGCTGTTTTTT
TRBV6-2/TRBV6-3	TRBJ2-4	.	TRBD1	CASSGDRRIQYF	TGTGCCAGCAGTGGGGACAGAAGGATTCAGTACTTC
TRBV27	TRBJ2-7	.	.	CASSIRPDEAYEQYF	TGTGCCAGCAGTATCCGGCCCGACGAGGCCTACGAGCAGTACTTC
TRBV7-3	TRBJ2-1	.	.	CASSPGGGATSSYNEQFF	TGTGCCAGCAGCCCGGGGGGCGGGGCCACAAGCTCCTACAATGAGCAGTTCTTC
TRBV7-9	TRBJ2-5	.	.	CASSLALGDAWETQYF	TGTGCCAGCAGCTTAGCGCTAGGGGATGCGTGGGAGACCCAGTACTTC
TRBV7-2	TRBJ2-1	.	TRBD1	CASNAAGQGLYNEQFF	TGTGCCAGCAACGCTGCCGGACAGGGGCTATACAATGAGCAGTTCTTC
TRBV28	TRBJ2-1	.	TRBD1	CASSWGDRGSSYNEQFF	TGTGCCAGCAGTTGGGGGGACAGGGGAAGCTCCTACAATGAGCAGTTCTTC
TRBV7-2	TRBJ2-2	.	TRBD2	CASSPTSQMSGELFF	TGTGCCAGCAGCCCGACTAGCCAGATGAGCGGGGAGCTGTTTTTT
TRBV9	TRBJ2-7	.	TRBD2	CASSNGLGRPYEQYF	TGTGCCAGCAGCAACGGACTAGGAAGACCCTACGAGCAGTACTTC
TRBV12-3/TRBV12-4	TRBJ2-1	.	.	CASSDSLYNEQFF	TGTGCCAGCTCGGACAGCTTATACAATGAGCAGTTCTTC
TRBV5-4	TRBJ2-2	.	.	CASSLDRTGELFF	TGTGCCAGCAGCTTGGACAGAACCGGGGAGCTGTTTTTT
TRBV6-5	TRBJ1-2	.	TRBD1	CASSYLGQGHGYTF	TGTGCCAGCAGTTATTTGGGACAGGGACATGGCTACACCTTC
TRBV7-8	TRBJ2-7	.	.	CASSPRDLVYEQYF	TGTGCCAGCAGCCCCCGGGACTTGGTCTACGAGCAGTACTTC
TRBV28	TRBJ2-7	.	TRBD1	CASSDPGQGYPSGYEQYF	TGTGCCAGCAGTGATCCGGGACAGGGGTACCCAAGTGGCTACGAGCAGTACTTC
TRBV7-2	TRBJ2-1	few	TRBD2	CASSTYSGGEQFF	TGTGCCAGCAGCACCTATAGCGGGGGGGAGCAGTTCTTC
TRBV19	TRBJ1-6	.	TRBD1	CASSIVRQGGLYNSPLHF	TGTGCCAGTAGTATCGTCCGACAGGGGGGACTTTATAATTCACCCCTCCACTTT
TRBV7-2	TRBJ1-3	.	.	CASSVLSGNTIYF	TGTGCCAGCAGCGTCCTCTCTGGAAACACCATATATTTT
TRBV7-2	TRBJ1-1	.	TRBD1	CASSLEGAVNTEAFF	TGTGCCAGCAGCTTAGAGGGGGCCGTAAACACTGAAGCTTTCTTT
TRBV12-3/TRBV12-4	TRBJ2-7	.	TRBD1	CASSRTGATYF	TGTGCCAGCAGCCGGACAGGGGCCACGTACTTC
TRBV4-1	TRBJ2-5	.	.	CASSRLRGQETQYF	TGCGCCAGCAGTCGCCTAAGGGGACAAGAGACCCAGTACTTC
TRBV9	TRBJ2-1	.	.	CASSVAIRGTDNEQFF	TGTGCCAGCAGCGTAGCTATTAGGGGGACCGACAATGAGCAGTTCTTC
TRBV7-2	TRBJ1-1	.	.	CASSREQGEAFF	TGTGCCAGCAGCCGAGAACAGGGTGAAGCTTTCTTT
TRBV18	TRBJ1-1	.	.	CASSFGESTEAFF	TGTGCCAGCTCATTCGGGGAAAGCACTGAAGCTTTCTTT